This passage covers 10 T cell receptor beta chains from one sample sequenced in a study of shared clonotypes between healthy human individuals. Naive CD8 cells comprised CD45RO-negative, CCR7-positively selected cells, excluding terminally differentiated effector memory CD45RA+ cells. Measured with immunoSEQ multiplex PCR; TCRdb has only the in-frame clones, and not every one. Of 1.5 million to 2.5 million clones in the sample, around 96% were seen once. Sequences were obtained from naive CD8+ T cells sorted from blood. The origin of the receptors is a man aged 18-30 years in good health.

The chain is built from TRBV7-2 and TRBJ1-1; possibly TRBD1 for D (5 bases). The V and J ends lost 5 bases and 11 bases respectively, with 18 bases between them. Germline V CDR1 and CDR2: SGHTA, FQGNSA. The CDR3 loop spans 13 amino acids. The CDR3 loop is CASSPYGGLDAFF. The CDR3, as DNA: TGTGCCAGCAGCCCCTATGGGGGTTTGGATGCTTTCTTT.

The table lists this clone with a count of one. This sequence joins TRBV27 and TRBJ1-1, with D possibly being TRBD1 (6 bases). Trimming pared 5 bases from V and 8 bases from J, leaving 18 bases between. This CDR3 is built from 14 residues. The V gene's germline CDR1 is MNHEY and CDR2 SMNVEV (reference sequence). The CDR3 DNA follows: TGTGCCAGCAGTCCATCACAGGGCCGAGAGGAAGCTTTCTTT. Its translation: CASSPSQGREEAFF.

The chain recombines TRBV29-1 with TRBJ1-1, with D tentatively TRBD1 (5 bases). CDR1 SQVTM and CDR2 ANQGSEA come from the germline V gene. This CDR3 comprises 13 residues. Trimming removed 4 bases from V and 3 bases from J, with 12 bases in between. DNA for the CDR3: TGCAGCGTTGGGGGGGGAGGCGACACTGAAGCTTTCTTT. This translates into CSVGGGGDTEAFF.

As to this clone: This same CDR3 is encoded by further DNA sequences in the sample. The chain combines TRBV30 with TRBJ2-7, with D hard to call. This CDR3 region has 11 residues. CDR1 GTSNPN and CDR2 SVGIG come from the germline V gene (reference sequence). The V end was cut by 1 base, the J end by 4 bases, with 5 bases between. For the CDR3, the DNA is TGTGCCTGGAGTGGCGGTTACGAGCAGTACTTC. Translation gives CAWSGGYEQYF.

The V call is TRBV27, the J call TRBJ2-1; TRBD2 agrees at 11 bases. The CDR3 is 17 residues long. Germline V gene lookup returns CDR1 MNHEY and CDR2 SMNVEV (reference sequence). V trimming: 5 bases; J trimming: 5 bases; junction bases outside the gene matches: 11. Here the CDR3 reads CASSPFPGLAVNNEQFF. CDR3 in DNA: TGTGCCAGCAGTCCCTTCCCGGGACTAGCGGTGAACAATGAGCAGTTCTTC.

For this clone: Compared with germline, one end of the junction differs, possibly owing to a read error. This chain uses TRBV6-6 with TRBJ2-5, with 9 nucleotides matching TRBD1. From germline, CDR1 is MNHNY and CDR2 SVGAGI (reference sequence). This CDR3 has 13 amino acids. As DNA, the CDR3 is TGTGCCAGCAGTTATATGGGTTCGGGACAGGGCGACTTC. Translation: CASSYMGSGQGDF.

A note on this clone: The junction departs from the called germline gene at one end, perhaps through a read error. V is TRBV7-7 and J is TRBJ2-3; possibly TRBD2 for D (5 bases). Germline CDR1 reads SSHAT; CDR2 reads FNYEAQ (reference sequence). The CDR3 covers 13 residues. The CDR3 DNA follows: TGTGCTAGCAGCTTCCGGGAACCAGATACGCAGTATTTT. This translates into CASSFREPDTQYF.

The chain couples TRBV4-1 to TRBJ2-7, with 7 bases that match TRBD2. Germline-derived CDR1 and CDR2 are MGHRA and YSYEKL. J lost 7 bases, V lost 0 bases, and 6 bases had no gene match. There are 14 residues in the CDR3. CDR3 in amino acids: CASSQDGGGVEQYF. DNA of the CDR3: TGCGCCAGCAGCCAAGATGGTGGGGGGGTTGAGCAGTACTTC.

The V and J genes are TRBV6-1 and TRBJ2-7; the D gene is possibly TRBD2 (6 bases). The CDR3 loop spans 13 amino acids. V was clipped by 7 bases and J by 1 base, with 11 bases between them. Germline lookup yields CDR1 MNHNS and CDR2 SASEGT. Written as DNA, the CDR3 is TGTGCCAGCACCCCGGACTATTCCTACGAGCAGTACTTC. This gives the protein CASTPDYSYEQYF.

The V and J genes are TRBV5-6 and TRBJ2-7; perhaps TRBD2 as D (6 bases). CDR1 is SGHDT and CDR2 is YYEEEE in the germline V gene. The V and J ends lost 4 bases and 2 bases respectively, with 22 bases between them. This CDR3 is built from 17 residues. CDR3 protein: CASSPPGLKGLAYEQYF. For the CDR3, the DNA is TGTGCCAGCAGCCCGCCGGGACTCAAGGGGTTAGCCTACGAGCAGTACTTC.